Shown below are 18 T cell receptor beta chains from a single sample sequenced in a study of blood T cell repertoires in COVID-19. Clones were sequenced by immunoSEQ multiplex PCR, and TCRdb holds only the in-frame ones, with some missing. This sample has more than 65,000 clones, with roughly 77% found just once. The sequencing input was peripheral blood. The receptors originated from a woman aged 70-85 years with acute or convalescent COVID-19.

This clone was recorded once. V gene TRBV28 combines with J gene TRBJ2-4; 8 bases are a match to TRBD1. V lost 5 bases, J lost 14 bases, and 5 bases stayed unmatched. This CDR3 spans 11 amino acids. Germline CDR1 and CDR2: MDHEN and SYDVKM. The CDR3 is CASSTDRVEYF. DNA of the CDR3: TGTGCCAGCAGTACGGACAGGGTAGAGTACTTC.

This chain joins TRBV7-2 and TRBJ1-5; D unclear. Germline V gene lookup returns CDR1 SGHTA and CDR2 FQGNSA. The CDR3 loop spans 15 amino acids. The V end was cut by 0 bases, the J end by 1 base, with 7 bases between. For the CDR3, the DNA is TGTGCCAGCAGCTTAGCAGCCTACAGCAATCAGCCCCAGCATTTT. This codes for CASSLAAYSNQPQHF.

The chain's CDR3 is CASSVGGTIQETQYF. The CDR3 nucleotides read TGTGCCAGCAGCGTAGGGGGGACAATCCAAGAGACCCAGTACTTC. The chain has TRBV9 and TRBJ2-5; a possible D gene is TRBD1 (6 bases). The CDR3 runs to 15 residues. V shed 0 bases and J shed 1 base, with 10 bases lying between them. CDR1 and CDR2 (germline): SGDLS, YYNGEE.

The CDR3 is CASSTAGGEKLFF. The DNA for the CDR3 is TGTGCCAGCAGCACCGCAGGGGGAGAAAAACTGTTTTTT. The V gene is TRBV7-2, the J gene TRBJ1-4, with 7 bases that match TRBD1. This CDR3 comprises 13 residues. Unmatched junction bases numbered 5, after V lost 5 bases and J lost 8 bases. Germline V CDR1 and CDR2: SGHTA, FQGNSA.

The DNA for the CDR3 is TGTGCCACCTTCGACAGGGGCGCCCCTAACTATGGCTACACCTTC. Translating it yields CATFDRGAPNYGYTF. The rearrangement links TRBV10-3 to TRBJ1-2, with 8 bases identical to TRBD1. Germline V gene data show CDR1 as ENHRY and CDR2 as SYGVKD. Germline trimming cut 10 bases from V and 0 bases from J; bases unmatched to any gene: 10. The CDR3 extends over 15 amino acids.

This clone occurred a few times. This chain links TRBV9 with TRBJ1-1, with D unresolved. The CDR3 loop spans 15 amino acids. Germline V CDR1 and CDR2: SGDLS, YYNGEE. V was trimmed by 0 bases and J by 1 base, leaving 10 bases between them. CDR3 nucleotide sequence: TGTGCCAGCAGCGTAGGGACTCTCGGGAACACTGAAGCTTTCTTT. The encoded protein is CASSVGTLGNTEAFF.

The rearrangement joins TRBV19 to TRBJ2-2; no clear D. Trimming took 6 bases from V and 4 from J, leaving 12 bases between them. Per the germline V gene, CDR1 is LNHDA and CDR2 is SQIVND (reference sequence). This CDR3 has 14 amino acids. CDR3 sequence (DNA): TGTGCCAGTAGGGAACCAGGTGGCACCGGGGAGCTGTTTTTT. It specifies CASREPGGTGELFF. The full variable domain, its missing parts supplied by reference TRBV19 and TRBJ2-2, is DGGITQSPKYLFRKEGQNVTLSCEQNLNHDAMYWYRQDPGQGLRLIYYSQIVNDFQKGDIAEGYSVSREKKESFPLTVTSAQKNPTAFYLCASREPGGTGELFFGEGSRLTVL.

This rearrangement joins TRBV18 to TRBJ2-7, with 12 bases that match TRBD2. The ends lost 6 bases at V and 3 bases at J; junction bases unmatched: 6. Germline V gives CDR1 KGHSH, CDR2 LQKENI. The length of the CDR3 is 15 residues. DNA of the CDR3: TGTGCCAGCTCGACAGGACTAGCGGGGATCTACGAGCAGTACTTC. Its protein is CASSTGLAGIYEQYF. Looking up the rest from reference TRBV18 and TRBJ2-7 gives the full variable domain: NAGVMQNPRHLVRRRGQEARLRCSPMKGHSHVYWYRQLPEEGLKFMVYLQKENIIDESGMPKERFSAEFPKEGPSILRIQQVVRGDSAAYFCASSTGLAGIYEQYFGPGTRLTVT.

The chain recombines TRBV7-2 with TRBJ1-5; a possible D gene is TRBD1 (6 bases). This CDR3 is 15 amino acids long. The ends were cut back, 5 bases at V and 6 bases at J, with 17 bases in the middle. Germline loops: CDR1 SGHTA, CDR2 FQGNSA. As DNA, the CDR3 is TGTGCCAGCAGCCTAGGGGGAGGGTGGAGTCAGCCCCAGCATTTT. Encoded protein: CASSLGGGWSQPQHF.

The chain uses TRBV18 and TRBJ2-1; 11 bases are shared with TRBD2. From germline, CDR1 is KGHSH and CDR2 LQKENI. Germline trimming cut 6 bases from V and 3 bases from J; bases unmatched to any gene: 10. This CDR3 has 17 residues. CDR3 sequence: CASSPKTSGTGYNEQFF. The CDR3 coding sequence is TGTGCCAGCTCCCCAAAGACTAGCGGGACCGGCTACAATGAGCAGTTCTTC.

At least ten counts were recorded for this clone. This chain uses TRBV29-1 with TRBJ2-5; 12 bases are a match to TRBD2. V shed 3 bases, J shed 2 bases, and the junction held 4 bases outside the gene matches. Germline-derived CDR1 and CDR2 are SQVTM and ANQGSEA. This CDR3 has 15 residues. This CDR3 is CSVEMTSGRQETQYF. Written as DNA, the CDR3 is TGCAGCGTTGAGATGACTAGCGGGAGACAAGAGACCCAGTACTTC.

As DNA, the CDR3 is TGTGCCAGCAGACCCAGGGGTTCGCACACTGAAGCTTTCTTT. The encoded protein is CASRPRGSHTEAFF. The chain carries TRBV5-6 and TRBJ1-1; maybe TRBD1 (6 bases). The CDR3 spans 14 residues. Germline assignment: CDR1 SGHDT and CDR2 YYEEEE. Trimming cost V 5 bases and J 3 bases, with 14 bases left between them.

The rearrangement uses TRBV27 and TRBJ2-7; weak D call: TRBD1 (6 bases). This CDR3 has 14 amino acids. The germline gives CDR1 MNHEY, CDR2 SMNVEV (reference sequence). V lost 0 bases and J 4 bases, leaving 10 bases between the germline ends. CDR3 in amino acids: CASSLSGAGYEQYF. The DNA for the CDR3 is TGTGCCAGCAGTTTATCGGGGGCGGGTTACGAGCAGTACTTC.

This clone came up a few times. Additional DNA sequences in this sample encode the identical CDR3. The rearrangement links TRBV5-1 to TRBJ2-2; D is perhaps TRBD2 (5 bases). CDR3 size: 15 residues. V was pared by 0 bases and J by 1 base, with 7 bases between. CDR1 and CDR2 from the germline V gene are SGHRS and YFSETQ. This CDR3 reads CASSLAGGNTGELFF. The CDR3 nucleotides read TGCGCCAGCAGCTTGGCCGGAGGGAACACCGGGGAGCTGTTTTTT.

J is TRBJ2-2 and V is TRBV30, with TRBD1 matching 7 bases. This CDR3 contains 15 residues. Germline CDR1 reads GTSNPN; CDR2 reads SVGIG (reference sequence). The V segment lost 3 bases and the J segment 3 bases; nucleotides outside the gene matches: 7. CDR3: CAWSLRDRDTGELFF. DNA for the CDR3: TGTGCCTGGAGCTTGCGAGACAGGGACACCGGGGAGCTGTTTTTT.

This clone appeared a few times. This rearrangement joins TRBV5-1 to TRBJ2-6, with TRBD1 as a possible D gene (5 bases). V lost 5 bases to trimming and J lost 0 bases, with 12 bases between them. Germline assignment: CDR1 SGHRS and CDR2 YFSETQ. The CDR3 contains 16 residues. CDR3: CASSRDSPSGANVLTF. The CDR3 DNA reads TGCGCCAGCAGTAGAGACAGTCCCTCTGGGGCCAACGTCCTGACTTTC.

This chain joins TRBV27 and TRBJ1-2; a weak D match, TRBD1 (5 bases). The V end was cut by 6 bases, the J end by 4 bases, with 12 bases between. CDR1 and CDR2 from the germline V gene are MNHEY and SMNVEV (reference sequence). The CDR3 covers 13 residues. CDR3 sequence: CASSLQGSYGYTF. In DNA form, the CDR3 reads TGTGCCAGCAGCTTGCAGGGCTCCTATGGCTACACCTTC.

V is TRBV10-3 and J is TRBJ2-3; D remains unclear. Trimming took off 3 bases at V and 6 bases at J, with 13 bases between the two ends. CDR1 and CDR2 (germline): ENHRY, SYGVKD. The CDR3 runs 14 residues. CDR3 residues: CAISDPPRADTQYF. Written as DNA, the CDR3 is TGTGCCATCAGTGACCCCCCAAGAGCGGATACGCAGTATTTT.